These 19 T cell receptor beta chains were sequenced from one sample in a study of read filtering for tumor transcriptome and immune sequencing (TCRdb year 2020). These reads were obtained on an Illumina HiSeq 4000. Starting from 350 to 500 ng RNA, TCR libraries were constructed with the Immunoverse kit using molecular barcoded adaptors that cover the alpha/delta and beta/gamma chains. The public reads were run again by TCRdb, first through fastp at Q25 and then through MiXCR, and only productive beta chains were kept. A single entry per CDR3 protein holds the most common genes and DNA from its merged rows. For this sample the table gives about 86,000 distinct CDR3 sequences, of which roughly 12% were detected only once. 15% of the sample goes to the ten largest clones. Sequencing was carried out using a population of CD138-negative cells sorted from bone marrow. Interpreted using the paper, the cell subset or site label stands for: bone marrow mononuclear cells depleted of CD138+ plasma/myeloma cells by negative magnetic selection. These TCRs come from a donor older than 35 with multiple myeloma.

This clonotype appeared many times. The chain couples TRBV5-4 to TRBJ1-1, with 7 bases that match TRBD1. CDR3 length: 14 residues. Looked up from germline, CDR1 is SGHNT and CDR2 is YYREEE (reference sequence). V trimming: 6 bases; J trimming: 3 bases; junction bases outside the gene matches: 8. As DNA, the CDR3 is TGTGCCAGCATCCTGAAGGGGGCTGACACTGAAGCTTTCTTT. The encoded protein is CASILKGADTEAFF. Full variable domain (outside the CDR3, taken from reference TRBV5-4 and TRBJ1-1): ETGVTQSPTHLIKTRGQQVTLRCSSQSGHNTVSWYQQALGQGPQFIFQYYREEENGRGNFPPRFSGLQFPNYSSELNVNALELDDSALYLCASILKGADTEAFFGQGTRLTVV.

There are many counts of this clonotype. The chain employs TRBV11-2 and TRBJ2-3; 7 bases line up with TRBD2. Unmatched junction bases numbered 2, after V lost 3 bases and J lost 2 bases. The CDR3 runs 14 residues. The germline V gene has CDR1 SGHAT and CDR2 FQNNGV. The CDR3 reads CASSLGLNTDTQYF. The CDR3 bases are TGTGCCAGCAGCTTGGGACTAAACACAGATACGCAGTATTTT.

As regards this clonotype: A much bigger clone sits one base away, suggesting this may be a read error. The chain employs TRBV5-1 and TRBJ2-3; TRBD2 agrees at 12 bases. After removal of 0 bases from V and 4 bases from J, the junction contained 3 bases not matched to a gene. Per the germline V gene, CDR1 is SGHRS and CDR2 is YFSETQ. This CDR3 region has 16 residues. In DNA form, the CDR3 reads TGCGCCAGCAGCTTGGATGCTAGCGGGGGGGCAGATACGCAGTATTTT. Amino acid sequence: CASSLDASGGADTQYF.

In its sample, this clonotype was seen a few times. A single base separates this from a much larger clone, so it may be a read error. The chain links TRBV6-1 to TRBJ2-6; no reliable D call. The CDR3 runs to 17 residues. Germline CDR1 reads MNHNS; CDR2 reads SASEGT. CDR3: CASGEVSGNSGANVLTF. The CDR3 nucleotides are TGTGCCAGCGGTGAAGTCTCCGGTAACTCTGGGGCCAACGTCCTGACTTTC.

This clonotype has a count of ten or more. The chain combines TRBV12-3 or TRBV12-4 with TRBJ2-7; 10 nucleotides agree with TRBD2. The CDR3 totals 14 residues. Germline trimming cut 6 bases from V and 7 bases from J; bases unmatched to any gene: 9. This CDR3 is CASSLAGALWEQYF. CDR3 nucleotides: TGTGCCAGCAGCCTAGCGGGAGCCCTCTGGGAGCAGTACTTC.

At least ten counts were recorded for this clonotype. The chain recombines TRBV12-3 or TRBV12-4 with TRBJ2-2, with D unresolved. The CDR3 is 16 amino acids. Trimming cost V 2 bases and J 0 bases, with 10 bases left between them. CDR3 coding DNA: TGTGCCAGCAGTTTATTAGGCACCTCGAACACCGGGGAGCTGTTTTTT. Protein product: CASSLLGTSNTGELFF.

This clonotype occurred many times. J is TRBJ1-3 and V is TRBV7-9; D ambiguous. The V gene lost 3 bases and the J gene lost 4 bases, with 4 bases spanning the gap. Germline CDR1 reads SEHNR; CDR2 reads FQNEAQ (reference sequence). CDR3 size: 12 residues. The CDR3 spells CASSFGGNTIYF. CDR3 in DNA: TGTGCCAGCAGCTTTGGGGGAAACACCATATATTTT.

Of note for this clonotype: The conserved final phenylalanine or tryptophan is absent from the CDR3, which likely points to a read error. This chain uses TRBV20-1 with TRBJ1-5, with TRBD1 matching 7 bases. J was trimmed by 7 bases and V by 6 bases; bases with no gene match: 9. This CDR3 region has 13 residues. Germline CDR1 reads DFQATT; CDR2 reads SNEGSKA (reference sequence). CDR3 DNA: TGCAGTGCCCAGGGACAGCAGGAACAGCCCCAGCATCTT. The encoded protein is CSAQGQQEQPQHL.

This clonotype was seen repeatedly, ten times or more. This chain joins TRBV5-1 and TRBJ2-7; 7 bases fit TRBD2. V lost 0 bases and J lost 7; bases outside the gene matches: 4. Looked up from germline, CDR1 is SGHRS and CDR2 is YFSETQ. The CDR3 covers 13 residues. CDR3 coding DNA: TGCGCCAGCAGCTTGGTTCCTAGCGGAGAGCAGTACTTC. This codes for CASSLVPSGEQYF.

Points on this clonotype: This may stem from a read error, because a much larger clone lies one nucleotide away. The CDR3 carries no conserved terminal phenylalanine or tryptophan, so it likely arises from a read error. The chain combines TRBV3-1 with TRBJ1-5; possible D gene TRBD1, 5 bases. CDR3 length: 16 residues. Germline V gene sequence: CDR1 LGHDT, CDR2 YNNKEL (reference sequence). V gave up 3 bases and J gave up 1 base, with 13 bases separating them. The CDR3 region is CASSHGQGASNQPQHS. The DNA of the CDR3 is TGTGCCAGCAGCCATGGCCAGGGAGCCAGCAATCAGCCCCAGCATTCT.

The V and J genes are TRBV6-1 and TRBJ2-7; the D is unclear. The CDR3 consists of 11 residues. Looked up from germline, CDR1 is MNHNS and CDR2 is SASEGT. Trimming shortened V by 5 bases and J by 2 bases, and 4 bases separated the two germline ends. The chain's CDR3 is CASSTTYEQYF. Here the CDR3 DNA reads TGTGCCAGCAGTACAACCTACGAGCAGTACTTC.

This clonotype was found many times. The gene calls are TRBV20-1 and TRBJ2-3; 9 nucleotides align to TRBD1. There are 15 residues in the CDR3. The trim removed 3 bases at V and 1 base at J, leaving 5 bases unmatched. The germline V gene has CDR1 DFQATT and CDR2 SNEGSKA (reference sequence). CDR3: CSASTWDRGTDTQYF. Written as DNA, the CDR3 is TGCAGTGCTAGCACCTGGGACAGGGGCACAGATACGCAGTATTTT.

This clonotype appeared many times. The chain links TRBV5-1 to TRBJ1-1; weak D call: TRBD1 (5 bases). The CDR3 is 15 residues long. Germline V gene data show CDR1 as SGHRS and CDR2 as YFSETQ. V dropped 5 bases and J dropped 2 bases, with 16 bases sitting between them. The CDR3 sequence is CASRYGGVTNTEAFF. As DNA, the CDR3 is TGCGCCAGCAGATACGGAGGGGTGACCAACACTGAAGCTTTCTTT. Full variable domain (remainder filled in from reference TRBV5-1 and TRBJ1-1): KAGVTQTPRYLIKTRGQQVTLSCSPISGHRSVSWYQQTPGQGLQFLFEYFSETQRNKGNFPGRFSGRQFSNSRSEMNVSTLELGDSALYLCASRYGGVTNTEAFFGQGTRLTVV.

In this sample, this clonotype turned up many times. V gene TRBV10-2 combines with J gene TRBJ1-4; no reliable D call. Germline CDR1 and CDR2: WSHSY and SAAADI. Trimming shortened V by 3 bases and J by 8 bases, and 7 bases separated the two germline ends. The CDR3 runs to 12 residues. DNA of the CDR3: TGCGCCAGCAGTGAAGGGTACGAAAAACTGTTTTTT. Translated: CASSEGYEKLFF.

This clonotype showed up just a few times. A read error is possible here, since a much larger clone lies one base away. This chain joins TRBV6-2 or TRBV6-3 and TRBJ1-4; tentative D call: TRBD1 (5 bases). Per the germline V gene, CDR1 is MNHEY and CDR2 is SVGEGT. The CDR3 extends over 13 amino acids. The CDR3 DNA reads TGTGCCAGCAGGACGGGACTAGCGGGTACGCGGTATTTT. Encoded protein: CASRTGLAGTRYF.

This clonotype was recorded at least ten times. The DNA of the CDR3 is TGCAGTGCTAGAGGGAAAGCTAACTATGGCTACACCTTC. This sequence encodes CSARGKANYGYTF. J is TRBJ1-2 and V is TRBV20-1, with D unresolved. Trimming removed 1 base from V and 0 bases from J, with 6 bases in between. CDR1 is DFQATT, CDR2 SNEGSKA, per germline (reference sequence). The CDR3 length is 13 residues.

This clonotype occurred a few times. One base away lies a much larger clone, so this may be a sequencing read error. The chain is built from TRBV20-1 and TRBJ2-1; D is unresolved. Germline CDR1 and CDR2: DFQATT and SNEGSKA (reference sequence). The CDR3 sequence is 10 residues long. The CDR3 region is CGATPPSQFF. The DNA for the CDR3 is TGCGGTGCCACCCCCCCTTCACAGTTCTTC.

Many counts were recorded for this clonotype. The chain has TRBV20-1 and TRBJ1-4; TRBD1 matches at 10 bases. Trimming removed 0 bases from V and 7 bases from J; junction bases left unmatched: 5. The length of the CDR3 is 15 residues. Germline CDR1 and CDR2: DFQATT and SNEGSKA (reference sequence). In nucleotides, the CDR3 is TGCAGTGCTAGAGATCGGACAGGGGGAAGTGAAAAACTGTTTTTT. This sequence encodes CSARDRTGGSEKLFF.

In its sample, this clonotype was seen many times. The chain joins TRBV6-6 to TRBJ2-7; D gene ambiguous. Germline CDR1 and CDR2: MNHNY and SVGAGI (reference sequence). Trimming pared 6 bases from V and 0 bases from J, leaving 15 bases between. The CDR3 consists of 15 residues. The CDR3 here is CASRSTTRSSYEQYF. The CDR3 nucleotides are TGTGCCAGCAGGTCAACTACCAGAAGCTCCTACGAGCAGTACTTC.